The rows below give T cell receptor beta chains drawn from one sample of a study of CD4 T cell repertoires in COVID-19. Sequencing used immunoSEQ multiplex PCR; TCRdb keeps in-frame clones, though not all of them. The table records 65,000 to 95,000 clones, 83% of them present only once. The sample was CD4+ T cells from peripheral blood, taken after recovery from COVID-19. These receptors all stem from a human donor who had COVID-19. Both conserved end residues are part of each CDR3. The D gene is left open where the match is weak. A clone size is listed for some rows: how often the clone was seen (once, few, many), or a class if it is expanded.

clone size: few; V gene: TRBV9; J gene: TRBJ2-7; D gene: TRBD1; CDR3 protein: CASSVLGTGGHEQYF; CDR3 DNA: TGTGCCAGCAGCGTACTCGGGACAGGGGGCCACGAGCAGTACTTC
clone size: .; V gene: TRBV6-5; J gene: TRBJ1-2; D gene: .; CDR3 protein: CASSRQGAGKGYTF; CDR3 DNA: TGTGCCAGCAGCCGACAAGGGGCAGGGAAGGGCTACACCTTC
clone size: .; V gene: TRBV5-4; J gene: TRBJ2-5; D gene: TRBD1; CDR3 protein: CASSPRGLRAEETQYF; CDR3 DNA: TGTGCCAGCAGCCCCAGGGGGCTTCGGGCCGAAGAGACCCAGTACTTC
clone size: .; V gene: TRBV2; J gene: TRBJ1-5; D gene: .; CDR3 protein: CASSEVSNQPQHF; CDR3 DNA: TGTGCCAGCAGTGAGGTTAGCAATCAGCCCCAGCATTTT
clone size: .; V gene: TRBV6-5; J gene: TRBJ2-7; D gene: .; CDR3 protein: CASSFLGSYEQYF; CDR3 DNA: TGTGCCAGCAGTTTCTTGGGCTCCTACGAGCAGTACTTC
clone size: few; V gene: TRBV6-1; J gene: TRBJ1-2; D gene: .; CDR3 protein: CASSEVGYNGYTF; CDR3 DNA: TGTGCCAGCAGTGAAGTAGGCTATAATGGCTACACCTTC
clone size: .; V gene: TRBV3-1/TRBV3-2; J gene: TRBJ2-2; D gene: TRBD2; CDR3 protein: CASTQRSSGGATGELFF; CDR3 DNA: TGTGCCAGCACCCAACGGTCTAGCGGGGGGGCAACCGGGGAGCTGTTTTTT
clone size: .; V gene: TRBV19; J gene: TRBJ1-2; D gene: TRBD1; CDR3 protein: CASSAGRGNGYTF; CDR3 DNA: TGTGCCAGTAGCGCGGGCAGGGGGAATGGCTACACCTTC
clone size: .; V gene: TRBV5-6; J gene: TRBJ1-2; D gene: .; CDR3 protein: CASSFVVLDGYTF; CDR3 DNA: TGTGCCAGCAGCTTTGTTGTGTTGGATGGCTACACCTTC
clone size: .; V gene: TRBV5-1; J gene: TRBJ2-6; D gene: .; CDR3 protein: CASSPDPSGANVLTF; CDR3 DNA: TGCGCCAGCAGCCCGGACCCTTCTGGGGCCAACGTCCTGACTTTC
clone size: once; V gene: TRBV3-1/TRBV3-2; J gene: TRBJ2-2; D gene: .; CDR3 protein: CASSQGWGTGELFF; CDR3 DNA: TGTGCCAGCAGCCAAGGGTGGGGTACCGGGGAGCTGTTTTTT
clone size: .; V gene: TRBV19; J gene: TRBJ1-2; D gene: .; CDR3 protein: CASSIVGEQASYGYTF; CDR3 DNA: TGTGCCAGTAGTATAGTAGGGGAGCAGGCCTCCTATGGCTACACCTTC
clone size: .; V gene: TRBV28; J gene: TRBJ1-2; D gene: .; CDR3 protein: CASGGRPYGYTF; CDR3 DNA: TGTGCCAGCGGTGGACGGCCATATGGCTACACCTTC
clone size: once; V gene: TRBV4-1; J gene: TRBJ2-3; D gene: .; CDR3 protein: CASSQSGQYTDTQYF; CDR3 DNA: TGCGCCAGCAGCCAAAGTGGGCAGTACACAGATACGCAGTATTTT
clone size: .; V gene: TRBV7-2; J gene: TRBJ1-1; D gene: .; CDR3 protein: CASSTNRDTEAFF; CDR3 DNA: TGTGCCAGCAGCACAAACAGGGACACTGAAGCTTTCTTT
clone size: .; V gene: TRBV6-5; J gene: TRBJ2-5; D gene: .; CDR3 protein: CASTSGARETQYF; CDR3 DNA: TGTGCCAGCACCTCGGGGGCCAGAGAGACCCAGTACTTC
clone size: .; V gene: TRBV30; J gene: TRBJ2-5; D gene: .; CDR3 protein: CAWSGQSFGTQYF; CDR3 DNA: TGTGCCTGGAGTGGTCAGTCATTTGGGACCCAGTACTTC
clone size: .; V gene: TRBV7-2; J gene: TRBJ2-7; D gene: TRBD1; CDR3 protein: CASRPTGLYEQYF; CDR3 DNA: TGTGCCAGCAGGCCGACAGGGCTTTACGAGCAGTACTTC
clone size: .; V gene: TRBV7-9; J gene: TRBJ1-6; D gene: .; CDR3 protein: CASSFGQGVGSPLHF; CDR3 DNA: TGTGCCAGCAGCTTTGGGCAGGGTGTTGGTTCACCCCTCCACTTT
clone size: .; V gene: TRBV9; J gene: TRBJ1-2; D gene: TRBD1; CDR3 protein: CASSDRRQGQSGYTF; CDR3 DNA: TGTGCCAGCAGCGATCGCCGACAGGGCCAGTCAGGCTACACCTTC
clone size: .; V gene: TRBV12-3/TRBV12-4; J gene: TRBJ2-2; D gene: .; CDR3 protein: CASSPRDPELFF; CDR3 DNA: TGTGCCAGCAGCCCCCGGGACCCAGAGCTGTTTTTT
clone size: .; V gene: TRBV6-5; J gene: TRBJ2-7; D gene: TRBD2; CDR3 protein: CASDSGSSYEQYF; CDR3 DNA: TGTGCCAGCGATAGCGGGTCTTCCTACGAGCAGTACTTC
clone size: .; V gene: TRBV5-1; J gene: TRBJ1-2; D gene: TRBD1; CDR3 protein: CASSSGTAITYGYTF; CDR3 DNA: TGCGCCAGCAGCTCTGGGACAGCCATCACCTATGGCTACACCTTC
clone size: once; V gene: TRBV7-9; J gene: TRBJ2-1; D gene: TRBD1; CDR3 protein: CASSLGQGFYNEQFF; CDR3 DNA: TGTGCCAGCAGCTTGGGACAGGGTTTTTACAATGAGCAGTTCTTC
clone size: .; V gene: TRBV2; J gene: TRBJ2-2; D gene: .; CDR3 protein: CASSVRNTGELFF; CDR3 DNA: TGTGCCAGCAGTGTAAGGAACACCGGGGAGCTGTTTTTT